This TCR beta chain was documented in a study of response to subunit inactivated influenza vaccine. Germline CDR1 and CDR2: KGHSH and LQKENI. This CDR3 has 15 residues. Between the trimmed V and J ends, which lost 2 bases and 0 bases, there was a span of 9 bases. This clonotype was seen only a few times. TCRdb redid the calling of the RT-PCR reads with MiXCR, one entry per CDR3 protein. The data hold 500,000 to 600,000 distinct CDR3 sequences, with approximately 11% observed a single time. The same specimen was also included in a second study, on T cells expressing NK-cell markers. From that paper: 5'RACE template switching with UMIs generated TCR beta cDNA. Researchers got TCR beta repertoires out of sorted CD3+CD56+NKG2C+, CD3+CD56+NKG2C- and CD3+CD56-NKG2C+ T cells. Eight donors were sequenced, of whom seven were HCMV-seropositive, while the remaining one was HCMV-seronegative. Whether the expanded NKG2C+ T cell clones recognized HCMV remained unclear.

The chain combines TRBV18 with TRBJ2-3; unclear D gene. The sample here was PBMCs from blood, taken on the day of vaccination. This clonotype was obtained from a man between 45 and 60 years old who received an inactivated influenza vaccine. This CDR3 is CASSPGGLSTDTQYF. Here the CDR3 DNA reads TGTGCCAGCTCACCAGGCGGTCTTAGCACAGATACGCAGTATTTT.